The 29 T cell receptor beta chains reported below all come from one sample, sequenced in a study of CD8 T cells in Susac syndrome (dated by TCRdb to about 2019). Library prep was done by the immunoSEQ multiplex PCR assay. RNA was extracted using the RNeasy kit, and about 0.5 to 1 ug of the RNA was reverse transcribed with random hexamers. In-frame beta chains were kept once TCRdb had trimmed the public reads at Q25 with fastp and called clones with MiXCR. Rows matching on CDR3 protein sequence are summarized as one entry with the most common DNA and genes. This sample lists 200,000 to 300,000 distinct CDR3 sequences; about 95% were detected once. Around 0.093% of the sample is taken by the ten largest. Specimen: CD4+ T cells from PBMCs. All receptors come from a human donor with Susac syndrome.

The chain employs TRBV29-1 and TRBJ1-2, with 7 positions matching TRBD1. The CDR3 totals 14 residues. J gave up 2 bases and V 6 bases, and 9 bases lay outside the gene matches. Germline assignment: CDR1 SQVTM and CDR2 ANQGSEA. The CDR3 is CSVALLDRNYGYTF. Here the CDR3 DNA reads TGCAGCGTCGCACTGTTGGACAGGAACTATGGCTACACCTTC.

This sequence joins TRBV20-1 and TRBJ2-7; D is possibly TRBD1 (6 bases). The CDR3 spans 14 residues. Germline-derived CDR1 and CDR2 are DFQATT and SNEGSKA (reference sequence). V was clipped by 2 bases and J by 6 bases, with 17 bases between them. For the CDR3, the DNA is TGCAGTGCTAGATTGGGGGCGGATCTACGCGAGCAGTACTTC. This codes for CSARLGADLREQYF.

V and J are TRBV28 and TRBJ1-2; 7 bases match TRBD1. The junction had 5 bases not matched to a gene; V was cut back by 3 bases and J by 4 bases. This CDR3 comprises 14 residues. CDR1 is MDHEN and CDR2 is SYDVKM in the germline V gene. In nucleotides, the CDR3 is TGTGCCAGCAGTTTCCCGGGACAGAGCTATGGCTACACCTTC. Translated, it gives CASSFPGQSYGYTF.

The rearrangement links TRBV6-5 to TRBJ2-7; D not certain. Germline V gene sequence: CDR1 MNHEY, CDR2 SVGAGI. CDR3 length equals 13 residues. V was pared by 2 bases and J by 1 base, with 6 bases between. The CDR3 reads CASSYSQSYEQYF. CDR3 nucleotides: TGTGCCAGCAGTTACAGTCAGTCCTACGAGCAGTACTTC.

The chain uses TRBV12-5 and TRBJ2-7; D possibly corresponds to TRBD2 (6 bases). V shed 6 bases and J shed 2 bases, with 14 bases lying between them. CDR3 length: 14 amino acids. CDR1 is LGHNT and CDR2 is FRNRAP in the germline V gene. CDR3 DNA: TGTGCTAGTGGCGACCCTAGCGCCGCCTACGAGCAGTACTTC. The encoded protein is CASGDPSAAYEQYF.

The rearrangement links TRBV5-1 to TRBJ2-3; 9 nucleotides match TRBD1. The CDR3 runs 15 residues. With V trimmed by 4 bases and J by 4 bases, 7 bases remained unmatched. The germline V gene has CDR1 SGHRS and CDR2 YFSETQ. CDR3 loop: CASSPPQGAADTQYF. DNA of the CDR3: TGCGCCAGCAGCCCACCACAGGGGGCCGCAGATACGCAGTATTTT.

The rearrangement links TRBV14 to TRBJ2-7, with D possibly matching TRBD2 (5 bases). The CDR3 has 14 residues. Germline assignment: CDR1 SGHDN and CDR2 FVKESK. V was clipped by 1 base and J by 6 bases, with 13 bases between them. The CDR3 DNA reads TGTGCCAGCAGCCAAGCGGGCCCACTAGGCGAGCAGTACTTC. Translated, it gives CASSQAGPLGEQYF.

The chain employs TRBV29-1 and TRBJ2-1; TRBD2 is a possible D gene (6 bases). From germline, CDR1 is SQVTM and CDR2 ANQGSEA. The CDR3 loop spans 13 amino acids. V was clipped by 7 bases and J by 6 bases, with 16 bases between them. The CDR3 bases are TGCAGCGCCCGATCCCGGGGGAGCAATGAGCAGTTCTTC. Its protein is CSARSRGSNEQFF.

The chain combines TRBV14 with TRBJ2-5; the D is unclear. V dropped 1 base and J dropped 2 bases, with 14 bases sitting between them. Germline CDR1 SGHDN, CDR2 FVKESK. The CDR3 sequence is 16 residues long. CDR3 sequence: CASSQGRARGQETQYF. The CDR3 coding sequence is TGTGCCAGCAGCCAAGGTAGAGCTAGAGGACAAGAGACCCAGTACTTC.

The chain has TRBV5-6 and TRBJ2-1; TRBD2 matches 8 bases. V shed 8 bases and J 10 bases; nucleotides not matched to a gene: 14. The CDR3 has 14 amino acids. Per germline, CDR1 SGHDT and CDR2 YYEEEE. In DNA form, the CDR3 reads TGTGCCAGGGGTCCGCTAGCGGGCGAACAGGAGCAGTTCTTC. It specifies CARGPLAGEQEQFF.

The gene calls are TRBV7-2 and TRBJ2-1, with 8 positions matching TRBD2. The CDR3 extends over 15 amino acids. After removal of 5 bases from V and 4 bases from J, the junction contained 7 bases not matched to a gene. Germline V gene data show CDR1 as SGHTA and CDR2 as FQGNSA. This chain's CDR3 is CASSTGLALYNEQFF. CDR3 coding DNA: TGTGCCAGCAGCACCGGACTAGCACTTTACAATGAGCAGTTCTTC.

J is TRBJ1-1 and V is TRBV7-6; tentative D call: TRBD1 (5 bases). V was trimmed by 1 base and J by 0 bases, leaving 9 bases between them. This CDR3 region has 15 residues. Germline CDR1 reads SGHVS; CDR2 reads FNYEAQ. The CDR3 loop is CASSLGLDMNTEAFF. CDR3 in DNA: TGTGCCAGCAGCTTAGGGCTGGACATGAACACTGAAGCTTTCTTT. The complete variable domain, with remaining parts taken from reference TRBV7-6 and TRBJ1-1, reads GAGVSQSPRYKVTKRGQDVALRCDPISGHVSLYWYRQALGQGPEFLTYFNYEAQQDKSGLPNDRFSAERPEGSISTLTIQRTEQRDSAMYRCASSLGLDMNTEAFFGQGTRLTVV.

As concerns this clonotype: Relative to the germline gene, one junction end is altered; a read error may explain this. The chain links TRBV2 to TRBJ2-7, with D hard to call. Germline CDR1 SNHLY, CDR2 FYNNEI. This CDR3 has 13 residues. CDR3 DNA sequence: TGTGCCAGCAGTGATGAGTTTTCTGCGCTGTTCGACTTC. This sequence encodes CASSDEFSALFDF.

The chain links TRBV20-1 to TRBJ2-7; TRBD2 aligns across 9 bases. Trimming removed 1 base from V and 4 bases from J; junction bases left unmatched: 5. The CDR3 has 14 residues. Germline values: CDR1 DFQATT, CDR2 SNEGSKA (reference sequence). Here the CDR3 reads CSARVGGRAYEQYF. Written as DNA, the CDR3 is TGCAGTGCTAGAGTGGGCGGGAGGGCATACGAGCAGTACTTC.

The J gene is TRBJ2-5, the V gene TRBV29-1; D remains ambiguous. This CDR3 spans 12 amino acids. Per the germline V gene, CDR1 is SQVTM and CDR2 is ANQGSEA. Trimming removed 1 base from V and 4 bases from J, with 7 bases in between. CDR3 sequence: CSVEGSTETQYF. The CDR3 DNA is TGCAGCGTTGAAGGTAGTACAGAGACCCAGTACTTC. Looking up the rest from reference TRBV29-1 and TRBJ2-5 gives the full variable domain: SAVISQKPSRDICQRGTSLTIQCQVDSQVTMMFWYRQQPGQSLTLIATANQGSEATYESGFVIDKFPISRPNLTFSTLTVSNMSPEDSSIYLCSVEGSTETQYFGPGTRLLVL.

The rearrangement links TRBV29-1 to TRBJ2-2; TRBD2 agrees at 12 bases. V gave up 7 bases and J gave up 2 bases; unmatched junction bases: 11. The CDR3 has 17 amino acids. Germline-derived CDR1 and CDR2 are SQVTM and ANQGSEA. The CDR3 loop is CSAGLAGAGGNTGELFF. CDR3 nucleotide sequence: TGCAGCGCGGGACTAGCGGGCGCAGGGGGTAACACCGGGGAGCTGTTTTTT.

The chain uses TRBV20-1 and TRBJ1-1; 8 bases are a match to TRBD1. The CDR3 runs 12 residues. CDR1 and CDR2 from the germline V gene are DFQATT and SNEGSKA (reference sequence). V shed 5 bases and J 3 bases; nucleotides not matched to a gene: 2. The CDR3 sequence: CSAPTGDTEAFF. The CDR3 nucleotides are TGCAGTGCTCCGACAGGGGACACTGAAGCTTTCTTT.

This clonotype was seen a single time. The chain recombines TRBV28 with TRBJ2-2; D may be TRBD1 (6 bases). The CDR3 length is 16 residues. Germline CDR1 and CDR2: MDHEN and SYDVKM. Deletions cut 6 bases from V and 3 bases from J, with 17 bases between. The CDR3 nucleotides read TGTGCCAGCAGCTCTGGGGACATCGGGTACACCGGGGAGCTGTTTTTT. It yields the protein CASSSGDIGYTGELFF.

J is TRBJ1-2 and V is TRBV30; D unresolved. Trimming removed 4 bases at V and 8 bases at J, with 11 bases between. This CDR3 region has 11 residues. CDR1 and CDR2 from the germline V gene are GTSNPN and SVGIG (reference sequence). The CDR3 region has the DNA TGTGCCTGGATGTCTCGGGTAGGCTACACCTTC. Translation: CAWMSRVGYTF.

The chain recombines TRBV9 with TRBJ2-2, with TRBD2 matching 12 bases. Germline CDR1 reads SGDLS; CDR2 reads YYNGEE. Trimming at V came to 5 bases and at J to 6 bases, leaving 5 bases not matched to a gene. The CDR3 spans 15 residues. The CDR3 here is CASRPTSGSPGELFF. As DNA, the CDR3 is TGTGCCAGCAGACCGACTAGCGGGAGTCCCGGGGAGCTGTTTTTT.

In DNA, the CDR3 is TGTGCCTGGAGAGGGACAGGGGTAATGGAGTACTTC. This codes for CAWRGTGVMEYF. The chain is built from TRBV30 and TRBJ2-7, with TRBD1 matching 10 bases. V was clipped by 3 bases and J by 11 bases; unmatched bases: 7. This CDR3 comprises 12 residues. CDR1 is GTSNPN, CDR2 SVGIG, per germline (reference sequence).

The chain joins TRBV11-2 to TRBJ2-7, with D possibly being TRBD2 (6 bases). The germline gives CDR1 SGHAT, CDR2 FQNNGV. V was trimmed by 6 bases and J by 7 bases, leaving 10 bases between them. The CDR3 has 11 residues. The CDR3: CASRESGEQYF. In nucleotides, the CDR3 is TGTGCCAGCAGGGAAAGCGGGGAGCAGTACTTC.

The chain carries TRBV20-1 and TRBJ2-5, with D possibly matching TRBD1 (6 bases). The CDR3 has 13 amino acids. Germline V gene sequence: CDR1 DFQATT, CDR2 SNEGSKA (reference sequence). V was shortened by 2 bases and J by 5 bases, with 12 bases between the two germline ends. CDR3 residues: CSARKGGSETQYF. CDR3 bases: TGCAGTGCTAGAAAAGGGGGAAGTGAGACCCAGTACTTC.

The rearrangement joins TRBV12-3 or TRBV12-4 to TRBJ1-1, with a tentative D call TRBD1 (6 bases). The V end was cut by 3 bases, the J end by 7 bases, with 15 bases between. The CDR3 runs to 14 residues. This chain's CDR3 is CASSFQGTVREAFF. CDR3 bases: TGTGCCAGCAGTTTCCAGGGGACTGTACGTGAAGCTTTCTTT.

This chain joins TRBV23-1 and TRBJ2-7; D is unclear. TRBV23-1 is annotated as an ORF whose role is uncertain. Trimming took 4 bases from V and 6 from J, leaving 10 bases between them. The CDR3 totals 12 residues. The CDR3 nucleotides read TGCGCCAGCAGTCCGCACTCGGGCGAGCAGTACTTC. Translation gives CASSPHSGEQYF.

V gene TRBV5-4 combines with J gene TRBJ2-1, with D perhaps matching TRBD1 (6 bases). CDR1 and CDR2 (germline): SGHNT, YYREEE (reference sequence). The CDR3 covers 14 residues. The V end was cut by 1 base, the J end by 5 bases, with 10 bases between. The CDR3 region is CASSLRGTNNEQFF. The CDR3 DNA reads TGTGCCAGCAGCTTGAGAGGGACAAACAATGAGCAGTTCTTC.

The chain recombines TRBV11-2 with TRBJ2-1, with 8 bases identical to TRBD2. The germline gives CDR1 SGHAT, CDR2 FQNNGV. The CDR3 covers 15 residues. V lost 1 base to trimming and J lost 4 bases; unmatched junction nucleotides: 3. This CDR3 is CASSLGIAGYNEQFF. CDR3 DNA: TGTGCCAGCAGCTTAGGAATAGCGGGATACAATGAGCAGTTCTTC.

The chain carries TRBV5-6 and TRBJ2-3, with a weak D call TRBD1 (5 bases). CDR1 is SGHDT, CDR2 YYEEEE, per germline. The CDR3 length is 20 residues. The germline V and J ends were trimmed by 0 bases and 1 base, with 24 bases remaining between them. The CDR3 region has the DNA TGTGCCAGCAGCTTGGCCACCCCTCAGTCAGGGAATTCGGGCACAGATACGCAGTATTTT. This gives the protein CASSLATPQSGNSGTDTQYF.

V usage is TRBV20-1 and J usage is TRBJ2-5; TRBD2 aligns across 8 bases. Trimming removed 6 bases from V and 3 bases from J; junction bases left unmatched: 9. Germline CDR1 is DFQATT and CDR2 is SNEGSKA (reference sequence). This CDR3 has 14 amino acids. CDR3 bases: TGCAGTGCAGGAGGACGAGCGGGAGAAGAGACCCAGTACTTC. It specifies CSAGGRAGEETQYF.